This is a list of T cell receptor beta chains from one sample in a study of T cells in Graves' hyperthyroidism and ophthalmopathy. TCRdb passed the multiplex PCR reads through MiXCR, listing each CDR3 protein once. This table holds approximately 430,000 distinct CDR3 sequences, 14% to 15% found once. Material: blood. These receptors were collected from a man aged 18 to 35 with Graves' ophthalmopathy. Both conserved end residues are part of each CDR3. The D gene is left open where the match is weak. Some rows have no size entry. The others give once, few or many, or a class for an expanded clone.

j_call | v_call | clone_size | d_call | cdr3_nt | cdr3_aa
TRBJ1-2 | TRBV7-8 | many | TRBD1 | TGTGCCAGCAGCTTCTCCTTGACAGGGGGCAGCTATGGCTACACCTTC | CASSFSLTGGSYGYTF
TRBJ2-1 | TRBV29-1 | - | TRBD1 | TGCAGCGTTGAACCTGTGACAGGGGGAAGGGGTGGTGAGCAGTTCTTC | CSVEPVTGGRGGEQFF
TRBJ2-2 | TRBV6-1 | few | TRBD2 | TGTGCCACTCAGTGGCGGGAGGGAACCGGGGAGCTGTTTTTT | CATQWREGTGELFF
TRBJ1-3 | TRBV3-1 | many | - | TGTGCCAGCAGCCAAGGCAGGGTTGGAAACACCATATATTTT | CASSQGRVGNTIYF
TRBJ1-1 | TRBV5-5 | many | TRBD1 | TGTGCCAGCAGCCGGACAGGGAAATACACTGAAGCTTTCTTT | CASSRTGKYTEAFF
TRBJ1-3 | TRBV29-1 | few | TRBD1 | TGCAGCGTTGCGACAGGGGAGCCTGGAAACACCATATATTTT | CSVATGEPGNTIYF
TRBJ1-1 | TRBV3-1 | many | - | TGTGCCAGCAGCCTTAATCATGAAGCTTTCTTT | CASSLNHEAFF
TRBJ2-1 | TRBV5-1 | many | - | TGCGCCAGCAGCCCTGGGAGCGGGCGAGGGGAGTTTGAGCAGTTCTTC | CASSPGSGRGEFEQFF
TRBJ2-2 | TRBV7-9 | many | TRBD1 | TGTGCCAGCAGCTTAGGAGGACAGGGGATCCCCATTAACACCGGGGAGCTGTTTTTT | CASSLGGQGIPINTGELFF
TRBJ2-7 | TRBV28 | many | TRBD1 | TGTGCCAGCAGTTTACTGGACAGGGCTAATGAGCAGTACTTC | CASSLLDRANEQYF
TRBJ2-1 | TRBV12-3/TRBV12-4 | few | - | TGTGCCAGCAGTTGGAGGGGTCCCGGCTCCTACAATGAGCAGTTCTTC | CASSWRGPGSYNEQFF
TRBJ2-7 | TRBV4-1 | - | - | TGCGCCAGCAGCCAAGTGCGACAGGAGGTGCAGTACTTC | CASSQVRQEVQYF
TRBJ2-1 | TRBV20-1 | - | - | TGCAGTGCTAGGTCCCCGCGGTGGGTTGAGCAGTTCTTC | CSARSPRWVEQFF
TRBJ2-1 | TRBV14 | - | TRBD2 | TGTGCCAGCAGCCAAGTAGGCGGGGGGTTCTACAATGAGCAGTTCTTC | CASSQVGGGFYNEQFF
TRBJ2-3 | TRBV30 | few | TRBD2 | TGTGCCTGGAGACCAACTAGCGGGGCCACAGATACGCAGTATTTT | CAWRPTSGATDTQYF
TRBJ2-7 | TRBV7-6 | few | TRBD2 | TGTGCCAGCAGCGAAAATCCGGGACTAGCGAGCGAGCAGTACTTC | CASSENPGLASEQYF
TRBJ2-7 | TRBV4-1 | few | TRBD1 | TGCGCCAGCAGCCAATGGGGACAGGGGGCCTACGAGCAGTACTTC | CASSQWGQGAYEQYF
TRBJ2-3 | TRBV20-1 | many | - | TGCAGTGCTAGGGACTATCAGGGGAAAGATACGCAGTATTTT | CSARDYQGKDTQYF
TRBJ2-1 | TRBV6-1 | many | TRBD2 | TGTGCCAGCAGTTCCGTACGACTAGCGTTCGACAATGAGCAGTTCTTC | CASSSVRLAFDNEQFF
TRBJ2-3 | TRBV12-3/TRBV12-4 | medium-sized | - | TGTGCCAGCAGTTTATCAGGGCGCACAGATACGCAGTATTTT | CASSLSGRTDTQYF